A single sample gave rise to the 26 T cell receptor beta chains below, sequenced in a study of vaccination and CD4 T cells after COVID-19. Treatment denoted: roughly ten-day PBMC culture with coronavirus spike peptide pools or control peptides (ViraFEST assay). These receptors are not linked to any known antigen. With the Oncomine TCR Beta short-read assay, DNA from cultured CD4+ T cells was sequenced. TCRdb re-analysed the PCR reads in MiXCR, keeping a single row per CDR3 protein. The data show some 21,000 distinct CDR3 sequences, approximately 45% seen once. The material sequenced was CD4+ T cells from blood, cultured in vitro, taken before SARS-CoV-2 vaccination. These receptor sequences come from a human donor who had recovered from COVID-19.

This clonotype was seen only a few times. V is TRBV7-2 and J is TRBJ1-1, with 7 positions matching TRBD1. The germline gives CDR1 SGHTA, CDR2 FQGNSA. Losses at the gene ends were 1 base for V and 3 bases for J; bases not matched to a gene: 5. This CDR3 is built from 15 residues. CDR3 coding DNA: TGTGCCAGCAGCTTAGATGGCAGGGGGGACACTGAAGCTTTCTTT. The encoded protein is CASSLDGRGDTEAFF.

The chain joins TRBV2 to TRBJ2-2; no clear D gene. The CDR3 totals 14 residues. In germline, CDR1 is SNHLY, CDR2 FYNNEI. The germline V and J ends were trimmed by 7 bases and 0 bases, with 9 bases remaining between them. The CDR3 here is CASKLPANTGELFF. CDR3 nucleotides: TGTGCCAGCAAGCTGCCAGCGAACACCGGGGAGCTGTTTTTT.

This chain connects TRBV5-1 to TRBJ2-7, with 7 bases fitting TRBD2. The junction had 12 bases not matched to a gene; V was cut back by 2 bases and J by 4 bases. There are 16 residues in the CDR3. CDR1 is SGHRS, CDR2 YFSETQ, per germline. As DNA, the CDR3 is TGCGCCAGCAGCTTTCGGAGGGGAGACGGGAGGTACGAGCAGTACTTC. It is translated as CASSFRRGDGRYEQYF. Together with reference TRBV5-1 and TRBJ2-7, the CDR3 gives the full variable domain: KAGVTQTPRYLIKTRGQQVTLSCSPISGHRSVSWYQQTPGQGLQFLFEYFSETQRNKGNFPGRFSGRQFSNSRSEMNVSTLELGDSALYLCASSFRRGDGRYEQYFGPGTRLTVT.

The chain carries TRBV7-3 and TRBJ2-1; no reliable D call. Trimming pared 1 base from V and 7 bases from J, leaving 11 bases between. This CDR3 is built from 14 residues. Germline-derived CDR1 and CDR2 are SGHTA and FQGTGA. CDR3: CASSLNRVANEQFF. The CDR3, as DNA: TGTGCCAGCAGCTTAAACCGGGTAGCAAATGAGCAGTTCTTC.

This sequence joins TRBV19 and TRBJ2-7; TRBD2 matches 8 bases. CDR1 and CDR2 from the germline V gene are LNHDA and SQIVND (reference sequence). The ends lost 3 bases at V and 4 bases at J; junction bases unmatched: 5. This CDR3 has 14 residues. CDR3 in DNA: TGTGCCAGTAGTATCCAGCGGGGGAATTACGAGCAGTACTTC. Encoded protein: CASSIQRGNYEQYF.

The chain uses TRBV18 and TRBJ2-1; D not certain. The CDR3 spans 16 residues. Germline-derived CDR1 and CDR2 are KGHSH and LQKENI. With 3 bases removed from V and 0 bases from J, the gap between germline ends came to 12 bases. CDR3 in amino acids: CASSPSGPSSYNEQFF. The DNA of the CDR3 is TGTGCCAGCTCACCTTCTGGACCTAGCTCCTACAATGAGCAGTTCTTC.

This chain uses TRBV20-1 with TRBJ2-4; 12 bases align to TRBD1. Germline loops: CDR1 DFQATT, CDR2 SNEGSKA (reference sequence). V shed 3 bases and J 0 bases; nucleotides not matched to a gene: 6. This CDR3 spans 17 amino acids. The CDR3 DNA is TGCAGTGCTAGGCCGGGACAGGGGGCGAGAGCCAAAAACATTCAGTACTTC. As protein: CSARPGQGARAKNIQYF.

In this sample, this clonotype turned up a few times. The chain links TRBV7-9 to TRBJ2-5, with a possible D match to TRBD2 (7 bases). CDR3 length: 15 amino acids. V shed 2 bases and J shed 5 bases, with 15 bases lying between them. CDR1 and CDR2 (germline): SEHNR, FQNEAQ (reference sequence). CDR3: CASSLSGGLRETQYF. For the CDR3, the DNA is TGTGCCAGCAGCTTATCGGGGGGCCTTAGGGAGACCCAGTACTTC.

This clonotype showed up just a few times. V is TRBV7-2 and J is TRBJ1-2; D possibly corresponds to TRBD1 (5 bases). The V end lost 5 bases, the J end lost 7 bases, and 17 bases lay between the germline ends. This CDR3 has 14 residues. Germline assignment: CDR1 SGHTA and CDR2 FQGNSA. DNA for the CDR3: TGTGCCAGCAGCACATTTTATGAGGGGAGTGGCTACACCTTC. Translated: CASSTFYEGSGYTF. Looking up the rest from reference TRBV7-2 and TRBJ1-2 gives the full variable domain: GAGVSQSPSNKVTEKGKDVELRCDPISGHTALYWYRQSLGQGLEFLIYFQGNSAPDKSGLPSDRFSAERTGGSVSTLTIQRTQQEDSAVYLCASSTFYEGSGYTFGSGTRLTVV.

The rearrangement joins TRBV20-1 to TRBJ1-1, with D perhaps matching TRBD1 (5 bases). There are 14 residues in the CDR3. V lost 4 bases and J lost 4, with 16 bases in between. CDR1 DFQATT and CDR2 SNEGSKA come from the germline V gene (reference sequence). The CDR3 nucleotides are TGCAGTGCTATAGGGGCGTCGGGGTTCACTGAAGCTTTCTTT. This gives the protein CSAIGASGFTEAFF.

This clonotype has just a few counts. V gene TRBV20-1 combines with J gene TRBJ2-1; TRBD2 agrees at 15 bases. Trimming at V came to 0 bases and at J to 7 bases, leaving 7 bases not matched to a gene. Germline CDR1 reads DFQATT; CDR2 reads SNEGSKA (reference sequence). The CDR3 extends over 17 amino acids. CDR3 DNA sequence: TGCAGTGCTAGAGATCGAGGGACTAGCGGGGGGAGGAATGAGCAGTTCTTC. Translated, it gives CSARDRGTSGGRNEQFF.

This clonotype was seen a few times. This chain connects TRBV20-1 to TRBJ2-1; D remains ambiguous. In germline, CDR1 is DFQATT, CDR2 SNEGSKA (reference sequence). The V end was cut by 3 bases, the J end by 0 bases, with 12 bases between. CDR3 length: 15 residues. CDR3 loop: CSASRLTSSYNEQFF. CDR3 coding DNA: TGCAGTGCTAGCCGCCTGACGAGCTCCTACAATGAGCAGTTCTTC.

This clonotype turned up a few times. This rearrangement joins TRBV6-5 to TRBJ1-2; D is unresolved. This CDR3 contains 13 residues. The V end lost 4 bases, the J end lost 8 bases, and 14 bases lay between the germline ends. Germline assignment: CDR1 MNHEY and CDR2 SVGAGI. CDR3 residues: CASSSNRILGYTF. The CDR3 DNA reads TGTGCCAGCAGTTCCAATCGGATTTTGGGCTACACCTTC.

V gene TRBV27 combines with J gene TRBJ2-1; 7 positions agree with TRBD1. The CDR3 totals 19 residues. The germline CDR1 and CDR2 sequences are MNHEY and SMNVEV (reference sequence). V lost 3 bases, J lost 3 bases, and 17 bases stayed unmatched. DNA of the CDR3: TGTGCCAGCAGTTTTTTTGGGACAGCCGATGACTTTAACTACAATGAGCAGTTCTTC. It translates to CASSFFGTADDFNYNEQFF.

In its sample, this clonotype was seen a few times. J is TRBJ2-3 and V is TRBV5-4; 14 bases agree with TRBD2. This CDR3 is built from 17 residues. V was clipped by 4 bases and J by 3 bases; unmatched bases: 7. The germline V gene encodes CDR1 SGHNT and CDR2 YYREEE (reference sequence). The DNA of the CDR3 is TGTGCCAGCAGCCCCGGGACTAGCGGGAGTCCAACAGATACGCAGTATTTT. It is translated as CASSPGTSGSPTDTQYF.

This clonotype was observed a handful of times. The chain has TRBV20-1 and TRBJ1-2; TRBD1 might be the D (5 bases). Between the trimmed V and J ends, which lost 3 bases and 3 bases, there was a span of 20 bases. The CDR3 is made up of 16 amino acids. Germline assignment: CDR1 DFQATT and CDR2 SNEGSKA (reference sequence). CDR3 DNA: TGCAGTGCTAGTCCTTACGGGACCGCCGGGGACTATGGCTACACCTTC. Translated: CSASPYGTAGDYGYTF.

Only a few counts were recorded for this clonotype. V gene TRBV11-1 combines with J gene TRBJ2-1, with a weak D call TRBD1 (7 bases). Deletions cut 5 bases from V and 0 bases from J, with 17 bases between. Germline CDR1 SGHAT, CDR2 FQDESV (reference sequence). This CDR3 contains 17 residues. The DNA of the CDR3 is TGTGCCAGCAGCCCCGGGGGACAGACCTTCTCCTACAATGAGCAGTTCTTC. Translating it yields CASSPGGQTFSYNEQFF.

The rearrangement joins TRBV20-1 to TRBJ1-1; no definite D call. The CDR3 loop spans 13 amino acids. V was trimmed by 3 bases and J by 1 base, leaving 9 bases between them. The germline V gene has CDR1 DFQATT and CDR2 SNEGSKA (reference sequence). The CDR3 spells CSASRIGNTEAFF. CDR3 nucleotides: TGCAGTGCTAGTCGAATAGGGAACACTGAAGCTTTCTTT.

J is TRBJ2-7 and V is TRBV18; TRBD1 agrees at 9 bases. The CDR3 covers 14 residues. After removal of 5 bases from V and 6 bases from J, the junction contained 8 bases not matched to a gene. Germline CDR1 KGHSH, CDR2 LQKENI. CDR3: CASSYGTGMREQYF. CDR3 coding DNA: TGTGCCAGCTCATACGGGACAGGGATGCGCGAGCAGTACTTC.

The chain couples TRBV20-1 to TRBJ1-2; unclear D gene. CDR3 length: 13 residues. The V gene lost 0 bases and the J gene lost 9 bases, with 14 bases spanning the gap. The germline V gene has CDR1 DFQATT and CDR2 SNEGSKA (reference sequence). The CDR3 is CSARDQKGWRYTF. The CDR3 region has the DNA TGCAGTGCTAGAGATCAAAAGGGTTGGCGCTACACCTTC.

The count of this clonotype is one. The V gene is TRBV28, the J gene TRBJ1-3; 7 positions match TRBD1. After removal of 6 bases from V and 0 bases from J, the junction contained 8 bases not matched to a gene. Germline V gives CDR1 MDHEN, CDR2 SYDVKM. CDR3 size: 16 residues. The CDR3 coding sequence is TGTGCCAGCAGGCCTCAGACAGGGAGCTCTGGAAACACCATATATTTT. The encoded protein is CASRPQTGSSGNTIYF. Using reference TRBV28 and TRBJ1-3 for the parts outside the CDR3, the full variable domain is DVKVTQSSRYLVKRTGEKVFLECVQDMDHENMFWYRQDPGLGLRLIYFSYDVKMKEKGDIPEGYSVSREKKERFSLILESASTNQTSMYLCASRPQTGSSGNTIYFGEGSWLTVV.

By sample fraction, this clonotype is medium-sized (0.01 to 0.1%). For the CDR3, the DNA is TGTGCCAGCAGTTTAGTAGGACAGGGGCCCCGGCAGCCCCAGCATTTT. It encodes CASSLVGQGPRQPQHF. The chain recombines TRBV27 with TRBJ1-5, with 9 bases lining up with TRBD1. The CDR3 contains 16 residues. The germline V gene has CDR1 MNHEY and CDR2 SMNVEV (reference sequence). Unmatched junction bases numbered 9, after V lost 2 bases and J lost 7 bases.

This clonotype has more than one count but fewer than ten. This rearrangement joins TRBV24-1 to TRBJ2-2; D not resolved. The length of the CDR3 is 11 residues. Trimming took 6 bases from V and 3 from J, leaving 1 base between them. CDR1 is KGHDR, CDR2 SFDVKD, per germline. The CDR3 DNA sequence: TGTGCCACCAGTCACACCGGGGAGCTGTTTTTT. Protein: CATSHTGELFF.

J is TRBJ2-5 and V is TRBV24-1; D unclear. Deletions cut 3 bases from V and 1 base from J, with 11 bases between. This CDR3 is built from 15 residues. Looked up from germline, CDR1 is KGHDR and CDR2 is SFDVKD. This chain's CDR3 is CATSDGRPGQETQYF. The CDR3, as DNA: TGTGCCACCAGTGATGGCCGGCCTGGCCAAGAGACCCAGTACTTC.

V gene TRBV27 combines with J gene TRBJ1-1; D gene uncertain. The V end was cut by 4 bases, the J end by 6 bases, with 12 bases between. The CDR3 loop spans 13 amino acids. CDR1 is MNHEY and CDR2 is SMNVEV in the germline V gene (reference sequence). In DNA, the CDR3 is TGTGCCAGCAGTTCCAACCAGGAGGCTGAAGCTTTCTTT. Protein sequence: CASSSNQEAEAFF.

The chain carries TRBV9 and TRBJ1-5, with D possibly matching TRBD1 (5 bases). V lost 3 bases to trimming and J lost 6 bases, with 13 bases between them. CDR1 is SGDLS and CDR2 is YYNGEE in the germline V gene. CDR3 length: 14 amino acids. CDR3 in DNA: TGTGCCAGCAGCGCGCAGGGAAGTGGTCAGCCCCAGCATTTT. Encoded protein: CASSAQGSGQPQHF.